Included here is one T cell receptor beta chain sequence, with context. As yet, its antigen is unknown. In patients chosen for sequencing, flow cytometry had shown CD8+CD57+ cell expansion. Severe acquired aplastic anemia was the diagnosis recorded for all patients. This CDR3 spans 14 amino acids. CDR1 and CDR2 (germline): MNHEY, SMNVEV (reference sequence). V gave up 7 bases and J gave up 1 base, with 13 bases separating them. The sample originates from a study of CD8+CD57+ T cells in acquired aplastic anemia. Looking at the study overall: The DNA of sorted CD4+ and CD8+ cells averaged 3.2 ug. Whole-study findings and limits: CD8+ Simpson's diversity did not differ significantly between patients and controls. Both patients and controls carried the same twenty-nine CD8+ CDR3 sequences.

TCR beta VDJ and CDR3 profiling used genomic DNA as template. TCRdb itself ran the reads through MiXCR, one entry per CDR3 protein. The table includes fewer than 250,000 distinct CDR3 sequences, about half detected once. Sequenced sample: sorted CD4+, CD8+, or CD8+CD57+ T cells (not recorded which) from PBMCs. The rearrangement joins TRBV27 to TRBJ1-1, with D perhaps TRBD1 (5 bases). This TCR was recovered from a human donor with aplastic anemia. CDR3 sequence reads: CASNPRGRNTEAFF. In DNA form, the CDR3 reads TGTGCCAGCAATCCAAGGGGAAGGAACACTGAAGCTTTCTTT.